Below are 29 T cell receptor beta chains sequenced from a single sample in a study of long-term antiretroviral therapy in people with HIV. A v3.0 immunoSEQ assay was performed at survey level. Clones were sequenced by immunoSEQ multiplex PCR, and TCRdb holds only the in-frame ones, with some missing. The sample holds about 11,000 clones; 80% to 90% are singletons and the top ten take 20% to 25%. The starting material was unsorted PBMCs, obtained 7 to 7.5 years after starting antiretroviral therapy. The source is a man aged 50 or older with HIV.

The rearrangement uses TRBV27 and TRBJ2-7; the match to TRBD1 covers 9 bases. With 3 bases clipped from V and 4 bases from J, the junction kept 4 bases outside the gene matches. The CDR3 is 14 residues long. The germline V gene encodes CDR1 MNHEY and CDR2 SMNVEV (reference sequence). The CDR3 nucleotides are TGTGCCAGCAGTTTCGGGACAGGGTGGTACGAGCAGTACTTC. Its protein is CASSFGTGWYEQYF.

This clone occurred a few times. The chain is built from TRBV25-1 and TRBJ2-7, with D perhaps given as TRBD1 or TRBD2 (5 bases each). V was pared by 10 bases and J by 6 bases, with 22 bases between. Germline V lookup: CDR1 MGHDK, CDR2 SYGVNS. The length of the CDR3 is 14 residues. The CDR3 nucleotides are TGTGCCACCTCCCCCGGGACCTTTATGGGCGAGCAGTACTTC. This gives the protein CATSPGTFMGEQYF.

The sample holds a few counts of this clone. The chain uses TRBV2 and TRBJ1-2; D perhaps matches TRBD1 (5 bases). This CDR3 is 15 amino acids long. Germline V gene sequence: CDR1 SNHLY, CDR2 FYNNEI. Between the trimmed V and J ends, which lost 6 bases and 0 bases, there was a span of 14 bases. DNA for the CDR3: TGTGCCAGCAGCCCCTCGGGACTATCTAACTATGGCTACACCTTC. Residues: CASSPSGLSNYGYTF. Full variable domain (rest looked up from reference TRBV2 and TRBJ1-2): EPEVTQTPSHQVTQMGQEVILRCVPISNHLYFYWYRQILGQKVEFLVSFYNNEISEKSEIFDDQFSVERPDGSNFTLKIRSTKLEDSAMYFCASSPSGLSNYGYTFGSGTRLTVV.

The chain joins TRBV4-2 to TRBJ2-7; D may be TRBD1 (5 bases). V was cut by 4 bases and J by 2 bases, with 15 bases left in between. This CDR3 has 15 residues. Germline-derived CDR1 and CDR2 are LGHNA and YNFKEQ. The CDR3 bases are TGTGCCAGCAGCCCCTCCCAGGGATCGACCTACGAGCAGTACTTC. Translated, it gives CASSPSQGSTYEQYF.

The CDR3 region is CSVERLPGPNYGYTF. CDR3 nucleotides: TGCAGCGTTGAACGACTTCCGGGGCCGAACTATGGCTACACCTTC. V is TRBV29-1 and J is TRBJ1-2; a possible D gene is TRBD1 (5 bases). The germline CDR1 and CDR2 sequences are SQVTM and ANQGSEA. The CDR3 extends over 15 amino acids. V was trimmed by 2 bases and J by 2 bases, leaving 15 bases between them. Looking up the rest from reference TRBV29-1 and TRBJ1-2 gives the full variable domain: SAVISQKPSRDICQRGTSLTIQCQVDSQVTMMFWYRQQPGQSLTLIATANQGSEATYESGFVIDKFPISRPNLTFSTLTVSNMSPEDSSIYLCSVERLPGPNYGYTFGSGTRLTVV.

The CDR3 sequence: CASSLDVPGGANYGYTF. CDR3 nucleotides: TGCGCCAGCAGCTTGGATGTGCCGGGAGGGGCCAACTATGGCTACACCTTC. V usage is TRBV5-1 and J usage is TRBJ1-2; D perhaps matches TRBD1 (5 bases). This CDR3 is built from 17 residues. The germline CDR1 and CDR2 sequences are SGHRS and YFSETQ. V lost 0 bases and J lost 2, with 17 bases in between.

The chain couples TRBV19 to TRBJ1-1, with 9 bases lining up with TRBD1. This CDR3 spans 14 amino acids. Germline V gives CDR1 LNHDA, CDR2 SQIVND (reference sequence). The V segment lost 6 bases and the J segment 5 bases; nucleotides outside the gene matches: 7. CDR3 nucleotides: TGTGCCAGTAGCCTTGGGACAGGGAGGACTGAAGCTTTCTTT. Protein sequence: CASSLGTGRTEAFF.

This sequence joins TRBV7-9 and TRBJ2-7; D remains ambiguous. V was trimmed by 4 bases and J by 0 bases, leaving 10 bases between them. This CDR3 has 14 residues. Germline values: CDR1 SEHNR, CDR2 FQNEAQ (reference sequence). DNA for the CDR3: TGTGCCAGCAGCTCCCCAAAGGGCTCCTACGAGCAGTACTTC. Amino acids: CASSSPKGSYEQYF.

This chain connects TRBV11-1 to TRBJ1-1, with unresolved D. The CDR3 sequence is 13 residues long. V was cut by 5 bases and J by 5 bases, with 12 bases left in between. Germline loops: CDR1 SGHAT, CDR2 FQDESV (reference sequence). In nucleotides, the CDR3 is TGTGCCAGCAGCCTCGACGGTGGTACTGAAGCTTTCTTT. Its translation is CASSLDGGTEAFF. Full variable domain (remainder filled in from reference TRBV11-1 and TRBJ1-1): EAEVAQSPRYKITEKSQAVAFWCDPISGHATLYWYRQILGQGPELLVQFQDESVVDDSQLPKDRFSAERLKGVDSTLKIQPAELGDSAMYLCASSLDGGTEAFFGQGTRLTVV.

The chain employs TRBV6-1 and TRBJ1-4, with 9 bases aligning to TRBD1. Germline trimming cut 4 bases from V and 7 bases from J; bases unmatched to any gene: 10. This CDR3 region has 16 residues. Germline V gene data show CDR1 as MNHNS and CDR2 as SASEGT. The CDR3 DNA is TGTGCCAGCAGTGCACTTACCGGGACAGGGTTTGAAAAACTGTTTTTT. This translates into CASSALTGTGFEKLFF.

The chain joins TRBV9 to TRBJ2-4, with 10 positions matching TRBD2. Germline V lookup: CDR1 SGDLS, CDR2 YYNGEE. The J segment lost 5 bases and the V segment lost 1 base, leaving 3 bases of the junction unmatched. The CDR3 has 15 amino acids. Here the CDR3 DNA reads TGTGCCAGCAGCGTAAGCGGGGGGGCCCAAAACATTCAGTACTTC. This translates into CASSVSGGAQNIQYF.

The rearrangement uses TRBV7-9 and TRBJ2-5; TRBD2 matches 8 bases. Trimming cost V 5 bases and J 3 bases; bases outside gene matches: 2. The CDR3 totals 13 residues. CDR1 SEHNR and CDR2 FQNEAQ come from the germline V gene (reference sequence). As DNA, the CDR3 is TGTGCCAGCAGCATTAGCGGGGAAGAGACCCAGTACTTC. Its translation is CASSISGEETQYF.

V and J are TRBV5-4 and TRBJ2-4; 16 bases fit TRBD2. This CDR3 has 18 amino acids. CDR1 and CDR2 from the germline V gene are SGHNT and YYREEE (reference sequence). After removal of 4 bases from V and 7 bases from J, the junction contained 11 bases not matched to a gene. The CDR3 sequence: CASSRPGTSGGARNIQYF. CDR3 DNA sequence: TGTGCCAGCAGCCGTCCCGGGACTAGCGGGGGGGCCAGGAACATTCAGTACTTC.

The chain couples TRBV5-6 to TRBJ2-7, with D maybe TRBD1 (5 bases). There are 14 residues in the CDR3. Germline CDR1 and CDR2: SGHDT and YYEEEE. V was pared by 1 base and J by 1 base, with 9 bases between. The CDR3 loop is CASSLLPGSYEQYF. The CDR3 nucleotides are TGTGCCAGCAGCTTGCTACCAGGGTCCTACGAGCAGTACTTC.

This clone was counted only a few times. This sequence joins TRBV27 and TRBJ1-6, with TRBD1 identical over 7 bases. V lost 2 bases to trimming and J lost 9 bases; unmatched junction nucleotides: 4. The germline V gene has CDR1 MNHEY and CDR2 SMNVEV (reference sequence). The CDR3 contains 14 residues. Here the CDR3 DNA reads TGTGCCAGCAGTTTAGACCAGGGGGGTTCACCCCTCCACTTT. It specifies CASSLDQGGSPLHF.

The genes are TRBV6-5 and TRBJ1-2; TRBD1 agrees at 9 bases. Germline V gives CDR1 MNHEY, CDR2 SVGAGI. Unmatched junction bases numbered 2, after V lost 2 bases and J lost 4 bases. The CDR3 has 14 amino acids. Here the CDR3 DNA reads TGTGCCAGCAGTTACACAGGGGGCGCCTATGGCTACACCTTC. Translated: CASSYTGGAYGYTF.

The chain links TRBV6-5 to TRBJ1-2; a possible D gene is TRBD1 (5 bases). CDR3 length equals 12 residues. Germline values: CDR1 MNHEY, CDR2 SVGAGI. The V end was cut by 9 bases, the J end by 2 bases, with 10 bases between. The DNA for the CDR3 is TGTGCCAGTTACCGGGGGAACTATGGCTACACCTTC. Protein sequence: CASYRGNYGYTF.

This chain connects TRBV28 to TRBJ1-1; D gene ambiguous. Between the trimmed V and J ends, which lost 3 bases and 1 base, there was a span of 3 bases. This CDR3 has 12 residues. CDR1 MDHEN and CDR2 SYDVKM come from the germline V gene. CDR3 residues: CASSFWNTEAFF. CDR3 in DNA: TGTGCCAGCAGTTTTTGGAACACTGAAGCTTTCTTT.

V and J are TRBV11-2 and TRBJ1-1; 9 bases agree with TRBD1. The CDR3 sequence is 19 residues long. CDR1 SGHAT and CDR2 FQNNGV come from the germline V gene. V trimming: 1 base; J trimming: 1 base; junction bases outside the gene matches: 13. DNA of the CDR3: TGTGCCAGCAGCTTAGCCCCCGCCGGGACAGGGAGGAAGAACACTGAAGCTTTCTTT. It encodes CASSLAPAGTGRKNTEAFF.

This chain connects TRBV5-5 to TRBJ2-7; 8 bases map to TRBD1. Trimming cost V 1 base and J 5 bases; bases outside gene matches: 5. This CDR3 is built from 14 residues. Germline V gives CDR1 SGHKS, CDR2 YYEKEE (reference sequence). CDR3 bases: TGTGCCAGCAGCTTGATGGGACAGGAAAACGAGCAGTACTTC. Translated, it gives CASSLMGQENEQYF. The full variable domain, in which reference TRBV5-5 and TRBJ2-7 provide the parts outside the CDR3, is DAGVTQSPTHLIKTRGQQVTLRCSPISGHKSVSWYQQVLGQGPQFIFQYYEKEERGRGNFPDRFSARQFPNYSSELNVNALLLGDSALYLCASSLMGQENEQYFGPGTRLTVT.

In its sample, this clone was seen once. V and J are TRBV27 and TRBJ1-2, with no clear D. Trimming shortened V by 6 bases and J by 4 bases, and 21 bases separated the two germline ends. The CDR3 consists of 16 residues. Per germline, CDR1 MNHEY and CDR2 SMNVEV (reference sequence). The CDR3 DNA reads as TGTGCCAGCAGCCTCGCTCCGGGAACAGCGATCTATGGCTACACCTTC. It yields the protein CASSLAPGTAIYGYTF.

The J gene is TRBJ2-7, the V gene TRBV11-2, with D perhaps being TRBD1 or TRBD2 (5 bases each). The CDR3 is made up of 15 amino acids. The germline CDR1 and CDR2 sequences are SGHAT and FQNNGV. The V and J ends lost 2 bases and 3 bases respectively, with 14 bases between them. The CDR3 DNA reads as TGTGCCAGCAGCTTAAGGTTGTGGGACGTCTACGAGCAGTACTTC. Translating gives CASSLRLWDVYEQYF. The complete variable domain, with remaining parts taken from reference TRBV11-2 and TRBJ2-7, reads EAGVAQSPRYKIIEKRQSVAFWCNPISGHATLYWYQQILGQGPKLLIQFQNNGVVDDSQLPKDRFSAERLKGVDSTLKIQPAKLEDSAVYLCASSLRLWDVYEQYFGPGTRLTVT.

CDR3 protein: CASRPGTSGYNEQFF. Written as DNA, the CDR3 is TGCGCCAGCAGGCCCGGGACTAGCGGGTACAATGAGCAGTTCTTC. The chain has TRBV10-2 and TRBJ2-1, with TRBD2 matching 12 bases. The CDR3 runs 15 residues. Trimming took 6 bases from V and 4 from J; bases not matched to a gene: 4. Germline V CDR1 and CDR2: WSHSY, SAAADI.

V gene TRBV6-1 combines with J gene TRBJ2-7; 7 bases are a match to TRBD2. Looked up from germline, CDR1 is MNHNS and CDR2 is SASEGT. V was clipped by 1 base and J by 4 bases; unmatched bases: 10. This CDR3 contains 16 residues. For the CDR3, the DNA is TGTGCCAGCAGTGAAGTAAAGTGGGACTACCTTTACGAGCAGTACTTC. As protein: CASSEVKWDYLYEQYF.

V is TRBV2 and J is TRBJ2-1; the D is unclear. CDR3 size: 12 residues. V dropped 5 bases and J dropped 3 bases, with 5 bases sitting between them. From germline, CDR1 is SNHLY and CDR2 FYNNEI. In DNA form, the CDR3 reads TGTGCCAGCAGTTCAGGCTACAATGAGCAGTTCTTC. It translates to CASSSGYNEQFF.

This chain joins TRBV28 and TRBJ2-3, with D possibly TRBD2 on 5 matching bases. The CDR3 extends over 15 amino acids. V gave up 6 bases and J gave up 2 bases, with 15 bases separating them. Per the germline V gene, CDR1 is MDHEN and CDR2 is SYDVKM. The DNA for the CDR3 is TGTGCCAGCAGCCCCTTCGGGATAACCACAGATACGCAGTATTTT. This encodes CASSPFGITTDTQYF.

The chain links TRBV27 to TRBJ1-6, with 9 bases aligning to TRBD1. The CDR3 has 16 residues. Per the germline V gene, CDR1 is MNHEY and CDR2 is SMNVEV (reference sequence). With V trimmed by 4 bases and J by 6 bases, 7 bases remained unmatched. The CDR3 DNA reads as TGTGCCAGCAGTTCCCCCTGGACAGGGGCTAATTCACCCCTCCACTTT. Protein sequence: CASSSPWTGANSPLHF.

The chain links TRBV29-1 to TRBJ1-5, with 9 bases identical to TRBD1. The CDR3 has 16 residues. The germline gives CDR1 SQVTM, CDR2 ANQGSEA. After removal of 4 bases from V and 3 bases from J, the junction contained 10 bases not matched to a gene. In DNA form, the CDR3 reads TGCAGCGTTGTCCGGACAGGGGCAAAACTCAATCAGCCCCAGCATTTT. Its protein is CSVVRTGAKLNQPQHF.

The rearrangement uses TRBV7-9 and TRBJ1-1; 8 bases line up with TRBD1. The J segment lost 1 base and the V segment lost 1 base, leaving 5 bases of the junction unmatched. Per germline, CDR1 SEHNR and CDR2 FQNEAQ (reference sequence). The CDR3 has 16 amino acids. CDR3 coding DNA: TGTGCCAGCAGCTTAGAGACAGGGGTCGGGAACACTGAAGCTTTCTTT. The encoded protein is CASSLETGVGNTEAFF.